One sample yielded the 28 T cell receptor beta chains listed below, sequenced in a study of blood T cell repertoires in COVID-19 (dated by TCRdb to about 2020). The method behind the library was the immunoSEQ multiplex PCR assay. This is the immuneACCESS table as TCRdb keeps it, with only in-frame sequences that have V and J called. A part of the clones is gone; compared with another copy, unresolved V genes explain less than half, and the rest is unexplained. The sample table holds some 140,000 clones, of which about 90% were seen once. The ten largest make up over 0.45% of the sample. The material sequenced was peripheral blood. Every receptor here comes from a man aged 45-65 years with acute or convalescent COVID-19.

V gene TRBV5-6 combines with J gene TRBJ2-5; TRBD2 matches at 8 bases. The CDR3 has 17 amino acids. V trimming: 0 bases; J trimming: 5 bases; junction bases outside the gene matches: 12. CDR1 is SGHDT, CDR2 YYEEEE, per germline. The CDR3 here is CASSLGTGGPRPETQYF. The CDR3 DNA is TGTGCCAGCAGCTTGGGGACGGGGGGGCCTCGGCCGGAGACCCAGTACTTC.

The rearrangement uses TRBV12-5 and TRBJ1-2; D is undetermined. Trimming took off 6 bases at V and 4 bases at J, with 6 bases between the two ends. This CDR3 spans 11 amino acids. The germline V gene has CDR1 LGHNT and CDR2 FRNRAP. For the CDR3, the DNA is TGTGCTAGTGGCCAAATCTATGGCTACACCTTC. Its translation: CASGQIYGYTF.

The chain recombines TRBV15 with TRBJ2-7; 9 bases map to TRBD1. The CDR3 has 15 amino acids. J gave up 3 bases and V 5 bases, and 8 bases lay outside the gene matches. Germline loops: CDR1 LNHNV, CDR2 YYDKDF (reference sequence). CDR3 in DNA: TGTGCCACCAGCTACTCCGGGACAGGGATCTACGAGCAGTACTTC. Encoded protein: CATSYSGTGIYEQYF.

This chain links TRBV7-2 with TRBJ2-2; D is ambiguous. In germline, CDR1 is SGHTA, CDR2 FQGNSA. This CDR3 region has 14 residues. The V gene lost 0 bases and the J gene lost 8 bases, with 10 bases spanning the gap. The CDR3 nucleotides are TGTGCCAGCAGCTTAGCTTACTTGAGTGGGGAGCTGTTTTTT. It specifies CASSLAYLSGELFF.

The chain recombines TRBV7-3 with TRBJ2-3, with D possibly TRBD2 on 5 matching bases. The CDR3 extends over 12 amino acids. The germline V gene encodes CDR1 SGHTA and CDR2 FQGTGA. The V gene lost 2 bases and the J gene lost 7 bases, with 7 bases spanning the gap. CDR3 sequence: CASSLLGNTQYF. CDR3 sequence (DNA): TGTGCCAGCAGCTTACTCGGGAATACGCAGTATTTT.

The V gene is TRBV6-1, the J gene TRBJ2-7; TRBD1 might be the D (6 bases). CDR3 length equals 14 residues. Trimming left V 2 bases short and J 2 bases short, with 10 bases between. The germline V gene encodes CDR1 MNHNS and CDR2 SASEGT. CDR3 in amino acids: CASSEFWTAYEQYF. CDR3 DNA: TGTGCCAGCAGTGAATTCTGGACAGCCTACGAGCAGTACTTC.

V gene TRBV2 combines with J gene TRBJ1-1; D uncertain. V was pared by 2 bases and J by 4 bases, with 11 bases between. The CDR3 has 14 amino acids. Germline V gives CDR1 SNHLY, CDR2 FYNNEI. CDR3 amino acids: CASSEIRGGTEAFF. DNA for the CDR3: TGTGCCAGCAGTGAAATCCGGGGTGGCACTGAAGCTTTCTTT.

V and J are TRBV7-3 and TRBJ2-3, with TRBD1 matching over 8 bases. V lost 2 bases and J lost 0; bases outside the gene matches: 16. Germline V lookup: CDR1 SGHTA, CDR2 FQGTGA. The CDR3 is 20 amino acids. CDR3 in amino acids: CASSLSPYNFRDRSTDTQYF. CDR3 nucleotide sequence: TGTGCCAGCAGCTTATCCCCGTACAACTTCCGGGACAGGAGCACAGATACGCAGTATTTT.

This sequence joins TRBV2 and TRBJ2-7, with D perhaps matching TRBD1 (6 bases). CDR3 length equals 14 residues. The germline CDR1 and CDR2 sequences are SNHLY and FYNNEI. Trimming removed 6 bases from V and 5 bases from J, with 17 bases in between. DNA of the CDR3: TGTGCCAGCAGGACCCCAGACAGGCCCCACGAGCAGTACGTC. It translates to CASRTPDRPHEQYV.

This chain links TRBV5-1 with TRBJ1-2, with TRBD1 as a possible D gene (6 bases). This CDR3 contains 14 residues. V gave up 0 bases and J gave up 4 bases, with 10 bases separating them. Germline CDR1 SGHRS, CDR2 YFSETQ. CDR3 in DNA: TGCGCCAGCAGCTTGGCCGCAGGGGTCTATGGCTACACCTTC. This encodes CASSLAAGVYGYTF.

This clone was picked up one time. The chain joins TRBV7-9 to TRBJ1-6; D remains ambiguous. Trimming removed 2 bases at V and 7 bases at J, with 6 bases between. The CDR3 covers 13 residues. Germline CDR1 SEHNR, CDR2 FQNEAQ (reference sequence). This CDR3 reads CASSLPGNSPLHF. The DNA for the CDR3 is TGTGCCAGCAGCTTACCCGGGAATTCACCCCTCCACTTT.

This clone was picked up a small number of times. The J gene is TRBJ2-3, the V gene TRBV6-2 or TRBV6-3; maybe TRBD1 (5 bases). V lost 3 bases to trimming and J lost 3 bases, with 10 bases between them. The V gene's germline CDR1 is MNHEY and CDR2 SVGEGT. The CDR3 is made up of 14 amino acids. The CDR3 coding sequence is TGTGCCAGCAGTTATACAGGTGTAACAGATACGCAGTATTTT. It specifies CASSYTGVTDTQYF.

The genes are TRBV5-4 and TRBJ2-3; a weak D match, TRBD2 (7 bases). The germline V and J ends were trimmed by 0 bases and 4 bases, with 12 bases remaining between them. There are 15 residues in the CDR3. CDR1 and CDR2 from the germline V gene are SGHNT and YYREEE (reference sequence). The chain's CDR3 is CASSLDMGGPDTQYF. In DNA, the CDR3 is TGTGCCAGCAGCTTGGACATGGGGGGGCCAGATACGCAGTATTTT.

The chain joins TRBV19 to TRBJ1-5, with 9 bases that match TRBD1. There are 14 residues in the CDR3. V shed 5 bases, J shed 4 bases, and the junction held 3 bases outside the gene matches. Germline lookup yields CDR1 LNHDA and CDR2 SQIVND (reference sequence). CDR3 sequence: CASSLTGGNQPQHF. CDR3 bases: TGTGCCAGTAGTCTGACAGGGGGAAATCAGCCCCAGCATTTT. Full variable domain (missing parts from reference TRBV19 and TRBJ1-5): DGGITQSPKYLFRKEGQNVTLSCEQNLNHDAMYWYRQDPGQGLRLIYYSQIVNDFQKGDIAEGYSVSREKKESFPLTVTSAQKNPTAFYLCASSLTGGNQPQHFGDGTRLSIL.

This chain links TRBV7-2 with TRBJ1-3; D gene uncertain. Trimming pared 4 bases from V and 4 bases from J, leaving 11 bases between. The CDR3 runs to 14 residues. The V gene's germline CDR1 is SGHTA and CDR2 FQGNSA. The chain's CDR3 is CASSSQAGGNTIYF. The CDR3 DNA follows: TGTGCCAGCAGCTCCCAGGCTGGGGGAAACACCATATATTTT.

Remarks on this clone: The CDR3 does not end in the conserved phenylalanine or tryptophan, so this is likely a read error. It is unclear where the CDR3 begins or ends on the DNA, so no DNA is shown, and the CDR3 is as TCRdb lists it. The V and J genes are TRBV5-4 and TRBJ1-1. Germline values: CDR1 SGHNT, CDR2 YYREEE (reference sequence). The CDR3 has 9 residues if both end residues are counted. CDR3 region: CASSPPPLL.

The chain joins TRBV10-3 to TRBJ2-7, with 10 nucleotides matching TRBD2. The germline CDR1 and CDR2 sequences are ENHRY and SYGVKD. This CDR3 has 16 residues. J lost 5 bases, V lost 4 bases, and 11 bases had no gene match. The CDR3 loop reads CAISGVPGLAIDEQYF. The CDR3 DNA reads TGTGCCATCAGTGGTGTCCCGGGACTAGCGATCGACGAGCAGTACTTC.

The chain couples TRBV18 to TRBJ2-3; TRBD2 aligns across 7 bases. Germline values: CDR1 KGHSH, CDR2 LQKENI. The ends lost 3 bases at V and 1 base at J; junction bases unmatched: 7. The CDR3 is 16 amino acids. The CDR3 nucleotides read TGTGCCAGCTCACCTCGCGGACTAGTGGGCACAGATACGCAGTATTTT. Residues: CASSPRGLVGTDTQYF. Looking up the rest from reference TRBV18 and TRBJ2-3 gives the full variable domain: NAGVMQNPRHLVRRRGQEARLRCSPMKGHSHVYWYRQLPEEGLKFMVYLQKENIIDESGMPKERFSAEFPKEGPSILRIQQVVRGDSAAYFCASSPRGLVGTDTQYFGPGTRLTVL.

V gene TRBV2 combines with J gene TRBJ2-1; a possible D gene is TRBD1 (5 bases). Germline V gene data show CDR1 as SNHLY and CDR2 as FYNNEI. Trimming took off 3 bases at V and 1 base at J, with 10 bases between the two ends. The CDR3 runs to 15 residues. This chain's CDR3 is CASSEGPGSYNEQFF. CDR3 coding DNA: TGTGCCAGCAGTGAGGGGCCAGGGTCCTACAATGAGCAGTTCTTC.

The chain employs TRBV7-8 and TRBJ1-4, with 8 nucleotides matching TRBD1. The CDR3 has 14 amino acids. V was pared by 3 bases and J by 5 bases, with 2 bases of the junction left unmatched. Germline CDR1 and CDR2: SGHVS and FQNEAQ. In DNA form, the CDR3 reads TGTGCCAGCAGCTTTGACAGGGGAAATGAAAAACTGTTTTTT. Protein: CASSFDRGNEKLFF.

V and J are TRBV30 and TRBJ1-3; a possible D gene is TRBD1 (5 bases). CDR3 length: 14 residues. Per germline, CDR1 GTSNPN and CDR2 SVGIG (reference sequence). The V end lost 4 bases, the J end lost 2 bases, and 12 bases lay between the germline ends. CDR3 residues: CAWTGGAAGNTIYF. In DNA, the CDR3 is TGTGCCTGGACTGGTGGGGCAGCTGGAAACACCATATATTTT.

V and J are TRBV10-3 and TRBJ2-3; possibly TRBD2 for D (6 bases). Germline V gives CDR1 ENHRY, CDR2 SYGVKD. The CDR3 has 13 residues. The V end lost 6 bases, the J end lost 3 bases, and 10 bases lay between the germline ends. The CDR3 is CAISSGTTDTQYF. The CDR3, as DNA: TGTGCCATCAGCTCCGGGACTACAGATACGCAGTATTTT.

The chain employs TRBV9 and TRBJ1-2; 7 bases are a match to TRBD1. The CDR3 is made up of 14 amino acids. J lost 3 bases, V lost 0 bases, and 2 bases had no gene match. CDR1 is SGDLS, CDR2 YYNGEE, per germline. The CDR3 sequence: CASSVGTGHYGYTF. The CDR3 DNA sequence: TGTGCCAGCAGCGTAGGGACAGGTCACTATGGCTACACCTTC.

This clone was found once. The chain is built from TRBV19 and TRBJ1-3, with no clear D. The CDR3 extends over 14 amino acids. The germline V gene has CDR1 LNHDA and CDR2 SQIVND (reference sequence). The ends were cut back, 6 bases at V and 0 bases at J, with 9 bases in the middle. CDR3 sequence (DNA): TGTGCCAGTAGCCGAGGGAGCTCTGGAAACACCATATATTTT. It is translated as CASSRGSSGNTIYF.

This chain uses TRBV3-1 (or the pseudogene TRBV3-2) with TRBJ1-1; TRBD1 matches at 10 bases. Losses at the gene ends were 3 bases for V and 5 bases for J; bases not matched to a gene: 0. The CDR3 covers 13 residues. Germline V gene sequence: CDR1 LGHDT, CDR2 YNNKEL (reference sequence). CDR3 sequence (DNA): TGTGCCAGCAGCCAGGGACAGGGGACTGAAGCTTTCTTT. It yields the protein CASSQGQGTEAFF.

V and J are TRBV28 and TRBJ2-7; D might be TRBD2 (5 bases). CDR1 is MDHEN and CDR2 is SYDVKM in the germline V gene. The CDR3 sequence is 14 residues long. The V gene lost 8 bases and the J gene lost 3 bases, with 17 bases spanning the gap. The CDR3 bases are TGTGCCAGCCGTACCGCTCCCGGGATCTACGAGCAGTACTTC. Protein sequence: CASRTAPGIYEQYF.

The CDR3: CASSFGGGYADTQYF. DNA of the CDR3: TGTGCCAGCAGCTTCGGTGGCGGTTACGCAGATACGCAGTATTTT. The V and J genes are TRBV7-9 and TRBJ2-3; D ambiguous. The CDR3 consists of 15 residues. Germline-derived CDR1 and CDR2 are SEHNR and FQNEAQ (reference sequence). Between the trimmed V and J ends, which lost 3 bases and 4 bases, there was a span of 14 bases.

The chain has TRBV18 and TRBJ2-1; 10 bases match TRBD2. This CDR3 contains 15 residues. CDR1 is KGHSH and CDR2 is LQKENI in the germline V gene. J lost 5 bases, V lost 9 bases, and 10 bases had no gene match. CDR3 loop: CASLQGLAADNEQFF. In DNA, the CDR3 is TGTGCCAGTCTTCAAGGACTAGCGGCAGACAATGAGCAGTTCTTC.